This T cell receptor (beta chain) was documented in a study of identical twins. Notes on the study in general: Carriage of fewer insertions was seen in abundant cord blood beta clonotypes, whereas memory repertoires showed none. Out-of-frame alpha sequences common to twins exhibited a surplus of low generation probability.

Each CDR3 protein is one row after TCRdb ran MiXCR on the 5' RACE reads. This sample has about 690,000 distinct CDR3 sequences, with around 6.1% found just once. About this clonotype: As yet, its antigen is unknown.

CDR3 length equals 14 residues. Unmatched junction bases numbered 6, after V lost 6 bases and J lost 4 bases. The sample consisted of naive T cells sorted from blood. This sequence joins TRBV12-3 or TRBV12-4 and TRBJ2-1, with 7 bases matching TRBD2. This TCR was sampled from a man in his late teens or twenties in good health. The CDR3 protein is CASRSLAEYNEQFF. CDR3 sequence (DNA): TGTGCCAGCAGGTCTCTAGCGGAATACAATGAGCAGTTCTTC.